The 26 T cell receptor beta chains listed next were all sequenced from one sample in a study of T cell repertoires in cytomegalovirus infection. For these TCRs, the target antigens are not known. MiXCR, run by TCRdb on the reads, gives a single entry per CDR3 protein. This sample yields approximately 990,000 distinct CDR3 sequences, of which about 33% are seen a single time; around an eighth belongs to the top ten. Sample: cultured CD8+ T cells from PBMCs, taken from culture after CMV antigen stimulation. The receptors were gathered from a human donor in good health (CMV status not recorded). Some clones in this sample may be carry-over from other donors' samples.

This clonotype was detected many times. This chain uses TRBV7-2 with TRBJ2-7; D uncertain. Germline lookup yields CDR1 SGHTA and CDR2 FQGNSA. The CDR3 has 13 amino acids. V shed 1 base and J shed 3 bases, with 7 bases lying between them. The CDR3 DNA reads TGTGCCAGCAGCTTAGGGCAGTTCTACGAGCAGTACTTC. This codes for CASSLGQFYEQYF.

The rearrangement joins TRBV19 to TRBJ2-5; D ambiguous. This CDR3 comprises 14 residues. Germline CDR1 and CDR2: LNHDA and SQIVND (reference sequence). Trimming took 2 bases from V and 0 from J, leaving 7 bases between them. The CDR3 loop is CASSIWSDQETQYF. As DNA, the CDR3 is TGTGCCAGTAGTATATGGTCAGACCAAGAGACCCAGTACTTC.

This clonotype was recorded many times. The V gene is TRBV6-2 or TRBV6-3, the J gene TRBJ2-2; D might be TRBD1 or TRBD2, each matching 5 bases. Looked up from germline, CDR1 is MNHEY and CDR2 is SVGEGT. There are 17 residues in the CDR3. V lost 2 bases and J lost 2, with 15 bases in between. The CDR3 DNA reads TGTGCCAGCAGTTACGCCAGGGAGCAGATCAACACCGGGGAGCTGTTTTTT. As protein: CASSYAREQINTGELFF.

Notes on this clonotype: A read error may explain this, as a much larger clone is one base away. The chain couples TRBV7-6 to TRBJ2-7; D perhaps matches TRBD2 (6 bases). The CDR3 loop spans 16 amino acids. Germline CDR1 SGHVS, CDR2 FNYEAQ. The DNA for the CDR3 is TGTACCAGCAGCTTAAATGGCGGGGACCTCTCCTACGAGCAGTACTTC. It specifies CTSSLNGGDLSYEQYF.

The chain links TRBV19 to TRBJ1-1, with TRBD1 matching over 9 bases. The CDR3 sequence is 15 residues long. V shed 3 bases, J shed 5 bases, and the junction held 7 bases outside the gene matches. The V gene's germline CDR1 is LNHDA and CDR2 SQIVND (reference sequence). The CDR3 loop reads CASSILVTGGTEAFF. In DNA, the CDR3 is TGTGCCAGTAGTATCCTCGTGACAGGGGGGACTGAAGCTTTCTTT.

This chain connects TRBV7-2 to TRBJ2-1; 12 bases align to TRBD1. The length of the CDR3 is 16 residues. The V gene's germline CDR1 is SGHTA and CDR2 FQGNSA. Trimming at V came to 3 bases and at J to 7 bases, leaving 7 bases not matched to a gene. The CDR3 loop is CASSFTGTGGENEQFF. DNA of the CDR3: TGTGCCAGCAGCTTTACCGGGACAGGGGGCGAGAATGAGCAGTTCTTC. The full variable domain, its missing parts supplied by reference TRBV7-2 and TRBJ2-1, is GAGVSQSPSNKVTEKGKDVELRCDPISGHTALYWYRQSLGQGLEFLIYFQGNSAPDKSGLPSDRFSAERTGGSVSTLTIQRTQQEDSAVYLCASSFTGTGGENEQFFGPGTRLTVL.

This clonotype appeared a few times. The chain combines TRBV15 with TRBJ2-1; 13 bases are shared with TRBD2. CDR1 LNHNV and CDR2 YYDKDF come from the germline V gene (reference sequence). The CDR3 consists of 17 residues. Trimming cost V 6 bases and J 0 bases; bases outside gene matches: 5. The CDR3 loop is CATRGTSGEDSYNEQFF. DNA of the CDR3: TGTGCCACCAGGGGGACTAGCGGGGAAGACTCCTACAATGAGCAGTTCTTC.

Many counts were recorded for this clonotype. This rearrangement joins TRBV10-3 to TRBJ2-7; D may be TRBD1 or TRBD2 (5 bases each). Germline CDR1 is ENHRY and CDR2 is SYGVKD. The CDR3 is 16 residues long. V shed 3 bases and J shed 2 bases, with 17 bases lying between them. Here the CDR3 reads CAISDLGTPGTYEQYF. The CDR3 DNA reads TGTGCCATCAGTGACCTTGGGACGCCGGGAACCTACGAGCAGTACTTC.

At least ten counts were recorded for this clonotype. This chain links TRBV7-8 with TRBJ1-4, with D possibly matching TRBD1 (6 bases). The CDR3 is 14 residues long. The germline V and J ends were trimmed by 5 bases and 8 bases, with 15 bases remaining between them. The germline CDR1 and CDR2 sequences are SGHVS and FQNEAQ. The CDR3 bases are TGTGCCAGCAGCCTTTGGGGGGGCCGAGAAAAACTGTTTTTT. Translated: CASSLWGGREKLFF.

The CDR3 sequence: CASSPNPTGSLLHEQYF. In DNA, the CDR3 is TGTGCCAGCAGCCCGAATCCTACCGGGTCCTTACTTCACGAGCAGTACTTC. The chain carries TRBV5-3 and TRBJ2-7; D gene uncertain. TRBV5-3 is sorted into the ORF group, with uncertain function. Trimming took off 8 bases at V and 5 bases at J, with 29 bases between the two ends. The CDR3 has 17 amino acids.

This clonotype showed up just a few times. The chain links TRBV7-9 to TRBJ2-7, with 13 bases identical to TRBD2. Unmatched junction bases numbered 13, after V lost 5 bases and J lost 3 bases. This CDR3 comprises 18 residues. Germline V gene data show CDR1 as SEHNR and CDR2 as FQNEAQ (reference sequence). The CDR3 spells CASSASLTSGGARYEQYF. The CDR3 DNA reads as TGTGCCAGCAGCGCCTCCCTTACTAGCGGGGGGGCCCGCTACGAGCAGTACTTC.

This sequence joins TRBV13 and TRBJ2-5; D uncertain. V lost 7 bases and J lost 3, with 15 bases in between. The germline V gene encodes CDR1 PRHDT and CDR2 FYEKMQ (reference sequence). The CDR3 extends over 14 amino acids. The CDR3 spells CASTPMTGKETQYF. CDR3 nucleotides: TGTGCCAGCACCCCGATGACGGGTAAAGAGACCCAGTACTTC.

This chain's CDR3 is CASRRESYEQYF. Written as DNA, the CDR3 is TGTGCCAGCAGGCGGGAGTCCTACGAGCAGTACTTC. The chain carries TRBV7-2 and TRBJ2-7; TRBD2 matches at 7 bases. This CDR3 has 12 amino acids. CDR1 is SGHTA and CDR2 is FQGNSA in the germline V gene. The J segment lost 1 base and the V segment lost 6 bases, leaving 0 bases of the junction unmatched.

The V call is TRBV19, the J call TRBJ2-3; 9 bases map to TRBD2. The CDR3 spans 17 residues. CDR1 is LNHDA and CDR2 is SQIVND in the germline V gene (reference sequence). J lost 2 bases, V lost 1 base, and 7 bases had no gene match. The CDR3 spells CASSIGGTSRNTDTQYF. The CDR3 nucleotides read TGTGCCAGTAGTATAGGCGGGACTAGCAGAAACACAGATACGCAGTATTTT.

The chain carries TRBV12-3 or TRBV12-4 and TRBJ2-7, with 8 bases that match TRBD1. The CDR3 is 12 amino acids. With 5 bases clipped from V and 6 bases from J, the junction kept 3 bases outside the gene matches. The CDR3 nucleotides read TGTGCCAGCAGTCCAGGGGGCGCCGAGCAGTACGTC. Amino acid sequence: CASSPGGAEQYV.

In this sample, this clonotype turned up a few times. V and J are TRBV5-1 and TRBJ2-7; D uncertain. The CDR3 sequence is 12 residues long. In germline, CDR1 is SGHRS, CDR2 YFSETQ. CDR3 DNA sequence: TGCGCCAGCAGCTTTAGAAACGCTCCTGTCAACGTC. Translation gives CASSFRNAPVNV.

This clonotype was found many times. The chain joins TRBV10-1 to TRBJ2-3; tentatively, D is TRBD1 or TRBD2 (5 bases each). The CDR3 totals 13 residues. Germline V gene data show CDR1 as WNHNN and CDR2 as SYGVQD (reference sequence). Trimming took off 4 bases at V and 2 bases at J, with 7 bases between the two ends. The CDR3 loop reads CASSAGLTDTQYF. CDR3 DNA: TGCGCCAGCAGTGCGGGGCTCACAGATACGCAGTATTTT.

The rearrangement links TRBV4-3 to TRBJ1-2; the D gene is possibly TRBD1 (6 bases). Trimming left V 0 bases short and J 2 bases short, with 16 bases between. The CDR3 is made up of 17 amino acids. Germline loops: CDR1 LGHNA, CDR2 YSLEER. As DNA, the CDR3 is TGCGCCAGCAGCCAAGATCTTCGCAGGGGAGGAAACTATGGCTACACCTTC. Its translation: CASSQDLRRGGNYGYTF.

This chain uses TRBV27 with TRBJ2-5, with D perhaps TRBD2 (6 bases). Germline values: CDR1 MNHEY, CDR2 SMNVEV (reference sequence). CDR3 length equals 13 residues. The germline V and J ends were trimmed by 7 bases and 4 bases, with 13 bases remaining between them. The chain's CDR3 is CASTMAGGETQYF. For the CDR3, the DNA is TGTGCCAGCACGATGGCCGGGGGAGAGACCCAGTACTTC.

This clonotype was seen only a few times. V gene TRBV9 combines with J gene TRBJ1-5; TRBD1 matches 11 bases. Trimming removed 7 bases from V and 9 bases from J; junction bases left unmatched: 6. The CDR3 totals 13 residues. In germline, CDR1 is SGDLS, CDR2 YYNGEE. The CDR3 is CASPGQGGWPQHF. DNA of the CDR3: TGTGCCAGCCCGGGACAGGGGGGATGGCCCCAGCATTTT.

This clonotype has more than one count but fewer than ten. The genes are TRBV5-6 and TRBJ2-1; TRBD2 agrees at 7 bases. CDR3 length: 17 amino acids. Germline-derived CDR1 and CDR2 are SGHDT and YYEEEE. Trimming took 4 bases from V and 0 from J; bases not matched to a gene: 10. CDR3 bases: TGTGCCAGCAGCGAAACTAGCGTTGGGAGCTCCTACAATGAGCAGTTCTTC. It yields the protein CASSETSVGSSYNEQFF.

The CDR3 sequence: CASGGQGFSGYTF. CDR3 nucleotide sequence: TGTGCCAGTGGGGGACAGGGATTTTCTGGCTACACCTTC. The chain has TRBV19 and TRBJ1-2; TRBD1 matches at 9 bases. Germline V lookup: CDR1 LNHDA, CDR2 SQIVND (reference sequence). Losses at the gene ends were 8 bases for V and 7 bases for J; bases not matched to a gene: 8. The CDR3 is 13 amino acids. Drawing the rest from reference TRBV19 and TRBJ1-2, the complete variable domain is DGGITQSPKYLFRKEGQNVTLSCEQNLNHDAMYWYRQDPGQGLRLIYYSQIVNDFQKGDIAEGYSVSREKKESFPLTVTSAQKNPTAFYLCASGGQGFSGYTFGSGTRLTVV.

The rearrangement links TRBV6-1 to TRBJ2-6, with D unresolved. Trimming removed 4 bases at V and 0 bases at J, with 10 bases between. Germline CDR1 MNHNS, CDR2 SASEGT. The length of the CDR3 is 16 residues. In DNA form, the CDR3 reads TGTGCCAGCAGTGCTGAAGATCTCTCTGGGGCCAACGTCCTGACTTTC. Its protein product is CASSAEDLSGANVLTF.

The chain joins TRBV6-1 to TRBJ1-2; a weak D match, TRBD1 (6 bases). There are 15 residues in the CDR3. Germline V gene data show CDR1 as MNHNS and CDR2 as SASEGT. V was clipped by 6 bases and J by 1 base, with 15 bases between them. CDR3 amino acids: CASSQGPGVNYGYTF. Here the CDR3 DNA reads TGTGCCAGCAGCCAAGGGCCAGGGGTTAACTATGGCTACACCTTC.

The V call is TRBV7-9, the J call TRBJ2-2; TRBD1 might be the D (6 bases). The V end was cut by 2 bases, the J end by 2 bases, with 12 bases between. The V gene's germline CDR1 is SEHNR and CDR2 FQNEAQ (reference sequence). The CDR3 spans 16 residues. CDR3 in amino acids: CASSLPGASNTGELFF. The CDR3, as DNA: TGTGCCAGCAGCTTACCAGGGGCGAGTAACACCGGGGAGCTGTTTTTT. Based on the CDR3 plus reference TRBV7-9 and TRBJ2-2, the full variable domain is DTGVSQNPRHKITKRGQNVTFRCDPISEHNRLYWYRQTLGQGPEFLTYFQNEAQLEKSRLLSDRFSAERPKGSFSTLEIQRTEQGDSAMYLCASSLPGASNTGELFFGEGSRLTVL.

A word on this clonotype: This probably arose from a read error, given a far larger clone one base away. This chain joins TRBV7-9 and TRBJ2-1; TRBD1 or TRBD2 may be the D gene (5 bases each). This CDR3 is built from 15 residues. The V gene's germline CDR1 is SEHNR and CDR2 FQNEAQ (reference sequence). The CDR3 spells CASGLEGSSYNEQFF. The CDR3 region has the DNA TGTGCCAGCGGCTTAGAGGGGAGCTCCTACAATGAGCAGTTCTTC.